Listed below are T cell receptor beta chains from one sample, sequenced in a study of blood T cell repertoires in COVID-19. Clones were read by immunoSEQ multiplex PCR, and TCRdb kept only the in-frame ones, dropping some. The sample has 100,000 to 130,000 clones, 70% to 90% seen once. The sequenced sample was peripheral blood. The source of these receptors is a man aged 50 to 59 with active or convalescent COVID-19. Both conserved end residues are trimmed from each CDR3.

TRBJ1-3 TRBV6-5 GSRGAYGNTIY
TRBJ1-1 TRBV6-5 ASRHDRESTEAF
TRBJ2-5 TRBV9 ASSVAARRGRPQETQY
TRBJ1-1 TRBV12-3/TRBV12-4 ASSQHGRSEAF
TRBJ2-3 TRBV6-2/TRBV6-3 ASRYRGRTDTQY
TRBJ1-6 TRBV30 AWGLLDGNNSPLH
TRBJ2-1 TRBV7-2 ASSFSFDNEQF
TRBJ1-1 TRBV7-2 ASSEQGTNTEAF
TRBJ2-7 TRBV18 ASSPPQPGEQY
TRBJ2-7 TRBV30 ASRPLSSYEQY
TRBJ2-1 TRBV2 ASSEFYEQF
TRBJ1-3 TRBV28 ASTFSPRQLAGNTIY
TRBJ2-2 TRBV10-1 ASSSGTGRTGELF
TRBJ2-7 TRBV3-1/TRBV3-2 ASRSGLGREQY
TRBJ2-7 TRBV12-5 ASAQDSSYEQY
TRBJ2-7 TRBV10-3 AIKTGTSGYEQY
TRBJ1-1 TRBV30 AYRLPGVNTEAF
TRBJ2-7 TRBV7-9 ASSSLTEYEQY
TRBJ1-5 TRBV6-1 ASSEASIGSQH
TRBJ1-5 TRBV19 ASSLQGSGQPQH
TRBJ1-5 TRBV24-1 ATSARGAQPQH
TRBJ2-4 TRBV30 AWSRLAGPEDIQY
TRBJ2-3 TRBV29-1 SVQSTDTQY
TRBJ2-5 TRBV3-1/TRBV3-2 ASSQESGGVQETQY
TRBJ2-3 TRBV7-2 ASSPDRGHTDTQY
TRBJ1-2 TRBV30 AWRRGTGVYGYT
TRBJ2-1 TRBV18 ASSPPDTVVAPGNEQF
TRBJ1-5 TRBV19 ASSGTLRGQPQH
TRBJ1-3 TRBV11-3 ASSLFLLGGGNTIY
TRBJ2-1 TRBV2 ASSFRSAGPYNEQF
TRBJ1-5 TRBV27 ASSSTRQGRGQPQH
TRBJ2-7 TRBV28 ASSLSSGRDEQY
TRBJ2-3 TRBV4-1 ASSQERVTDTQY
TRBJ2-7 TRBV27 ASKRGNEQY
TRBJ1-2 TRBV6-6 ASSIQGVGGYT
TRBJ2-7 TRBV7-2 ASSIQGYEQY
TRBJ1-4 TRBV28 ASRSTGGATNEKLF
TRBJ2-7 TRBV11-2 ASRVAGRSSYEQY
TRBJ2-1 TRBV5-4 AVRVGGDNEQF
TRBJ2-2 TRBV6-6 ASSYGGGNTGELF